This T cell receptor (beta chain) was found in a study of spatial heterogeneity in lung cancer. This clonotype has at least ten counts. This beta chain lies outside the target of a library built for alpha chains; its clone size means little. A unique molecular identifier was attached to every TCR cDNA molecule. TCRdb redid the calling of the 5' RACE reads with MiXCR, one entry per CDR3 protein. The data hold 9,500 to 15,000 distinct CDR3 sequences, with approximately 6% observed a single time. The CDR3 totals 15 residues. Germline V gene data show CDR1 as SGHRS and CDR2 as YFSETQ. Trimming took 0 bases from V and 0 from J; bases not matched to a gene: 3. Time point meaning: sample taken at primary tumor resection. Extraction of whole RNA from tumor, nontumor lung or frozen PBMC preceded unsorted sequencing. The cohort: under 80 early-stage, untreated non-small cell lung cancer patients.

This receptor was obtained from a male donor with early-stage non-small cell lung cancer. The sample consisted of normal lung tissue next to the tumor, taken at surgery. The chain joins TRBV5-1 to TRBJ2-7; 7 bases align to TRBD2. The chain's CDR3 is CASSLVGGSSYEQYF. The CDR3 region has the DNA TGCGCCAGCAGCTTGGTGGGCGGGAGCTCCTACGAGCAGTACTTC.